A selection of T cell receptor beta chains follows, all from one sample in a study of T cell responses to AZD1222 COVID-19 vaccine. Here immunoSEQ multiplex PCR was the method, and the copy in TCRdb shows in-frame clones only, minus some. This table has over 120,000 clones, 93% appearing once. Sequencing used peripheral blood, obtained on day 0 of AZD1222 vaccination. The receptors stem from an adult in good health. Each CDR3 is given with its conserved first and last residue. The order of the fields is J gene, D gene, clone size, V gene, CDR3 protein, CDR3 DNA. The D gene is left open where the match is weak. Size values are once, few and many counts, or a class for expanded clones, and some rows have none.

>TRBJ1-5|NA|NA|TRBV15
CATTKGLGQPQHF
TGTGCCACCACGAAGGGGTTGGGTCAGCCCCAGCATTTT
>TRBJ1-1|NA|NA|TRBV19
CASSMALNTEAFF
TGTGCCAGTAGTATGGCCTTGAACACTGAAGCTTTCTTT
>TRBJ2-7|TRBD2|once|TRBV29-1
CSVSGNPYEQYF
TGCAGCGTTAGCGGGAACCCCTACGAGCAGTACTTC
>TRBJ2-7|NA|NA|TRBV19
CASISRAAYEQYF
TGTGCCAGTATTTCCCGGGCAGCATACGAGCAGTACTTC
>TRBJ2-1|TRBD2|NA|TRBV11-2
CASGPGRLAGVDEQFF
TGTGCCAGCGGTCCGGGGCGACTAGCGGGAGTGGATGAGCAGTTCTTC
>TRBJ2-3|TRBD2|NA|TRBV30
CAWSVLWREGTDTQYF
TGTGCCTGGAGTGTACTTTGGCGGGAGGGCACAGATACGCAGTATTTT
>TRBJ1-1|NA|NA|TRBV11-2
CASSLDRGLNTEAFF
TGTGCCAGCAGCTTAGATAGGGGGTTGAACACTGAAGCTTTCTTT
>TRBJ1-2|NA|NA|TRBV11-2
CASSPSRQGWVYGYTF
TGTGCCAGCAGCCCTAGTCGGCAGGGGTGGGTTTATGGCTACACCTTC
>TRBJ2-7|TRBD2|NA|TRBV19
CASRGLAGDSEQYF
TGTGCCAGTAGGGGACTAGCGGGAGATTCCGAGCAGTACTTC
>TRBJ1-1|NA|NA|TRBV5-1
CASSLGGNLLNTEAFF
TGCGCCAGCAGCTTGGGCGGCAACTTGCTTAACACTGAAGCTTTCTTT
>TRBJ1-1|NA|once|TRBV9
CASSVEAGALTEAFF
TGTGCCAGCAGCGTAGAGGCGGGGGCTTTAACTGAAGCTTTCTTT
>TRBJ2-5|NA|NA|TRBV12-3/TRBV12-4
CASTSSVQETQYF
TGTGCCAGCACCTCTAGCGTCCAAGAGACCCAGTACTTC
>TRBJ2-7|NA|NA|TRBV3-1/TRBV3-2
CASSQDFPLYEQYF
TGTGCCAGCAGCCAAGACTTCCCCCTCTACGAGCAGTACTTC
>TRBJ1-4|NA|NA|TRBV4-1
CASSLRGRPATNEKLFF
TGCGCCAGCAGCCTAAGGGGGAGACCAGCAACTAATGAAAAACTGTTTTTT
>TRBJ2-7|NA|NA|TRBV5-4
CASSTDNHYEQYF
TGTGCCAGCAGCACCGACAATCACTACGAGCAGTACTTC
>TRBJ1-2|NA|NA|TRBV7-9
CASSPPSFYGYTF
TGTGCCAGCAGCCCGCCATCTTTCTATGGCTACACCTTC
>TRBJ2-1|TRBD2|NA|TRBV30
CAWSETSGRWNEQFF
TGTGCCTGGAGTGAGACTAGCGGGAGATGGAATGAGCAGTTCTTC
>TRBJ2-7|NA|NA|TRBV30
CAWSVRGSSYEQYF
TGTGCCTGGAGTGTACGGGGAAGCTCCTACGAGCAGTACTTC
>TRBJ2-1|NA|NA|TRBV5-4
CASSLGGPTNNEQFF
TGTGCCAGCAGCTTGGGGGGACCAACTAACAATGAGCAGTTCTTC
>TRBJ2-3|TRBD2|NA|TRBV7-9
CASSSPAGATDTQYF
TGTGCCAGCAGCTCTCCAGCGGGAGCCACAGATACGCAGTATTTT
>TRBJ1-5|NA|NA|TRBV19
CASSTSHRTVINQPQHF
TGTGCCAGTAGTACCTCCCACCGCACGGTAATCAATCAGCCCCAGCATTTT
>TRBJ1-5|NA|NA|TRBV19
CATHTYNQPQHF
TGTGCCACCCATACCTACAATCAGCCCCAGCATTTT
>TRBJ2-1|TRBD2|once|TRBV7-9
CASSLARASGRNGNEQFF
TGTGCCAGCAGCTTAGCCCGGGCTAGCGGGAGAAATGGGAATGAGCAGTTCTTC
>TRBJ2-7|TRBD2|NA|TRBV7-9
CASSPAVLAGGEQYF
TGTGCCAGCAGTCCGGCAGTACTAGCGGGGGGCGAGCAGTACTTC
>TRBJ1-1|NA|NA|TRBV19
CASSMARATEAFF
TGTGCCAGTAGTATGGCCAGGGCGACTGAAGCTTTCTTT
>TRBJ2-7|NA|NA|TRBV25-1
CASTDTRSYEQYF
TGTGCCAGCACAGACACCAGGTCCTACGAGCAGTACTTC
>TRBJ2-1|NA|NA|TRBV27
CASSLEGWRYNEQFF
TGTGCCAGCAGTTTAGAGGGATGGCGCTACAATGAGCAGTTCTTC
>TRBJ2-7|NA|NA|TRBV5-1
CASSLTAGSLEEQYF
TGCGCCAGCAGCTTGACCGCAGGGAGTTTAGAGGAGCAGTACTTC
>TRBJ1-2|NA|NA|TRBV19
CASSRSAGSANYGYTF
TGTGCCAGTAGTAGGTCGGCAGGGTCGGCCAACTATGGCTACACCTTC
>TRBJ2-7|NA|NA|TRBV30
CAWSVGPYEQYF
TGTGCCTGGAGTGTCGGGCCCTACGAGCAGTACTTC
>TRBJ2-1|TRBD2|NA|TRBV5-1
CASSQRLAGQGYNEQFF
TGCGCCAGCAGCCAGCGACTAGCGGGACAAGGCTACAATGAGCAGTTCTTC
>TRBJ2-3|NA|NA|TRBV5-1
CASSLGSEDTQYF
TGCGCCAGCAGCTTGGGTTCGGAGGATACGCAGTATTTT
>TRBJ1-2|NA|NA|TRBV5-1
CASSLLGSTGYTF
TGCGCCAGCAGCTTGTTAGGGAGTACTGGCTACACCTTC
>TRBJ2-7|NA|NA|TRBV19
CASRRQESSYEQYF
TGTGCCAGTAGGAGACAGGAGAGCTCCTACGAGCAGTACTTC
>TRBJ1-1|NA|once|TRBV5-1
CASSLVVNTEAFF
TGCGCCAGCAGCTTAGTGGTGAACACTGAAGCTTTCTTT
>TRBJ1-3|TRBD1|once|TRBV9
CASSVGTGVGNTIYF
TGTGCCAGCAGCGTAGGGACAGGGGTTGGAAACACCATATATTTT
>TRBJ2-3|TRBD1|NA|TRBV19
CASSPGRGRDTQYF
TGTGCCAGTAGTCCTGGCAGGGGGAGAGATACGCAGTATTTT
>TRBJ2-3|NA|NA|TRBV11-3
CASSSDRYTDTQYF
TGTGCCAGCAGCTCCGACAGATACACAGATACGCAGTATTTT
>TRBJ2-1|NA|NA|TRBV2
CASRGGRSDPQFF
TGTGCCAGCAGGGGGGGGCGTAGTGATCCCCAGTTCTTC
>TRBJ2-5|TRBD2|NA|TRBV7-9
CASSPAVGLAGSRETQYF
TGTGCCAGCAGCCCAGCGGTCGGACTAGCGGGAAGCAGGGAGACCCAGTACTTC
>TRBJ1-5|NA|once|TRBV11-2
CASSPNRGNQPQHF
TGTGCCAGCAGCCCGAACAGAGGCAATCAGCCCCAGCATTTT
>TRBJ1-1|NA|once|TRBV18
CASTQVSGTEAFF
TGTGCCAGCACACAGGTTTCGGGCACTGAAGCTTTCTTT
>TRBJ1-1|NA|NA|TRBV11-2
CASSFLRDSEAFF
TGTGCCAGCAGTTTCCTCAGGGACTCTGAAGCTTTCTTT
>TRBJ1-5|TRBD1|NA|TRBV28
CASSPGQGYQPQHF
TGTGCCAGCAGCCCGGGACAGGGCTATCAGCCCCAGCATTTT
>TRBJ1-1|NA|NA|TRBV29-1
CSVAVQEGTEAFF
TGCAGCGTTGCTGTCCAGGAGGGCACTGAAGCTTTCTTT
>TRBJ2-1|NA|NA|TRBV7-9
CASSTDFPHNEQFF
TGTGCCAGCAGTACGGACTTCCCCCACAATGAGCAGTTCTTC
>TRBJ1-2|TRBD1|NA|TRBV29-1
CSAQGAYGYTF
TGCAGCGCGCAGGGGGCATATGGCTACACCTTC
>TRBJ2-1|NA|NA|TRBV2
CASTAYNEQFF
TGTGCCAGCACCGCGTACAATGAGCAGTTCTTC
>TRBJ2-1|NA|NA|TRBV6-4
CASSEDWRADEQFF
TGTGCCAGCAGTGAGGACTGGAGGGCCGATGAGCAGTTCTTC
>TRBJ2-2|NA|NA|TRBV25-1
CASSDWRTDTGELFF
TGTGCCAGCAGTGATTGGAGGACCGACACCGGGGAGCTGTTTTTT
>TRBJ2-7|NA|NA|TRBV15
CATSRGQMAYEQYF
TGTGCCACCAGCAGAGGACAGATGGCCTACGAGCAGTACTTC
>TRBJ1-5|TRBD1|NA|TRBV28
CASRPTGGGNQPQHF
TGTGCCAGCAGACCTACAGGGGGCGGCAATCAGCCCCAGCATTTT
>TRBJ1-3|NA|once|TRBV20-1
CSASHRGSGNTIYF
TGCAGTGCTAGTCATAGGGGGAGTGGAAACACCATATATTTT
>TRBJ2-1|TRBD2|NA|TRBV28
CASSLDLAGGRTNEQFF
TGTGCCAGCAGTTTAGACCTAGCGGGTGGGAGGACTAATGAGCAGTTCTTC
>TRBJ2-3|TRBD1|NA|TRBV25-1
CASRGDRATTDTQYF
TGTGCCAGCAGGGGGGACAGGGCTACCACAGATACGCAGTATTTT
>TRBJ1-5|TRBD1|NA|TRBV27
CASSLRDRAPYSNQPQHF
TGTGCCAGCAGTTTAAGGGACAGGGCCCCCTATAGCAATCAGCCCCAGCATTTT
>TRBJ1-2|NA|NA|TRBV5-4
CASSLVVQGNGYTF
TGTGCCAGCAGCTTGGTGGTGCAGGGGAACGGCTACACCTTC
>TRBJ1-1|NA|NA|TRBV12-3/TRBV12-4
CASSLAGGTEAFF
TGTGCCAGCAGTTTAGCAGGGGGGACTGAAGCTTTCTTT
>TRBJ1-5|TRBD1|NA|TRBV6-5
CASSYARQGGQPQHF
TGTGCCAGCAGTTACGCCCGACAGGGGGGTCAGCCCCAGCATTTT